The T cell receptor (beta chain) described here comes from a study of T cells in Graves' hyperthyroidism and ophthalmopathy. Graves' hyperthyroidism qualified as stable when ophthalmopathy did not progress within 18 months. Patients aged 18 to 65 with hyperthyroidism were newly diagnosed, with duration under 2 months. What was amplified from RNA transcripts were TCR beta CDR3 regions. The HTBI primer set served for first-round RT-PCR of the TCR CDR3. TCRdb ran MiXCR on the multiplex PCR reads and lists one entry per CDR3 protein. The profile shows under 550,000 distinct CDR3 sequences, approximately 15% of them singletons. The J segment lost 0 bases and the V segment lost 6 bases, leaving 5 bases of the junction unmatched. The CDR3 is 15 amino acids. Germline V gives CDR1 MNHNS, CDR2 SASEGT. A note on this clonotype: Its antigen is unidentified.

Study-level points and caveats: The model foresaw ophthalmopathy a median 6.5 months prior to onset. Most thyroid clonotypes expanded above 0.001 were also detected in blood.

The sample comprised blood. The sequence derives from a young woman with Graves' hyperthyroidism. The V gene is TRBV6-1, the J gene TRBJ2-1, with 7 bases lining up with TRBD2. The CDR3 protein is CASRASGGSYNEQFF. The CDR3 DNA sequence: TGTGCCAGCAGGGCTAGCGGAGGCTCCTACAATGAGCAGTTCTTC.